This entry lists 9 T cell receptor beta chains sequenced from one sample in a study of T cell responses to AZD1222 COVID-19 vaccine. Profiling relied on immunoSEQ multiplex PCR, and the TCRdb table lists in-frame clones only, not all of them. The sample has 74,000 or so clones, 80% to 90% seen once. This material consisted of peripheral blood, taken on day 0 of AZD1222 vaccination. These receptors all stem from an adult in good health.

This chain connects TRBV5-6 to TRBJ2-7, with D possibly TRBD1 on 6 matching bases. Trimming removed 1 base at V and 5 bases at J, with 13 bases between. The V gene's germline CDR1 is SGHDT and CDR2 YYEEEE. The CDR3 totals 14 residues. Here the CDR3 DNA reads TGTGCCAGCAGCTTGTCGGCCGGGACAAACGAGCAGTACTTC. Residues: CASSLSAGTNEQYF. Variable domain in full (rest from reference TRBV5-6 and TRBJ2-7): DAGVTQSPTHLIKTRGQQVTLRCSPKSGHDTVSWYQQALGQGPQFIFQYYEEEERQRGNFPDRFSGHQFPNYSSELNVNALLLGDSALYLCASSLSAGTNEQYFGPGTRLTVT.

This chain joins TRBV7-2 and TRBJ1-3, with 7 positions matching TRBD1. This CDR3 contains 15 residues. Losses at the gene ends were 5 bases for V and 0 bases for J; bases not matched to a gene: 4. Germline-derived CDR1 and CDR2 are SGHTA and FQGNSA. The CDR3: CASSPRDSSGNTIYF. For the CDR3, the DNA is TGTGCCAGCAGCCCAAGGGACAGCTCTGGAAACACCATATATTTT.

The chain uses TRBV28 and TRBJ2-7, with 7 bases aligning to TRBD1. The CDR3 consists of 13 residues. Germline trimming cut 6 bases from V and 3 bases from J; bases unmatched to any gene: 5. Per the germline V gene, CDR1 is MDHEN and CDR2 is SYDVKM. The CDR3, as DNA: TGTGCCAGCAGGGCCGGGACAGACTACGAGCAGTACTTC. Its translation is CASRAGTDYEQYF.

The chain links TRBV18 to TRBJ2-4; D ambiguous. This CDR3 is built from 16 residues. The germline V gene has CDR1 KGHSH and CDR2 LQKENI. Trimming removed 0 bases at V and 1 base at J, with 10 bases between. CDR3 nucleotide sequence: TGTGCCAGCTCACCACCGGGTGGCGGTGCCAAAAACATTCAGTACTTC. It encodes CASSPPGGGAKNIQYF.

The chain couples TRBV7-3 to TRBJ2-1; the match to TRBD1 covers 8 bases. Germline V CDR1 and CDR2: SGHTA, FQGTGA. This CDR3 is built from 15 residues. The trim removed 5 bases at V and 2 bases at J, leaving 5 bases unmatched. The CDR3, as DNA: TGTGCCAGCAGCCCCGGGACAGGTACCTACAATGAGCAGTTCTTC. This sequence encodes CASSPGTGTYNEQFF.

The chain is built from TRBV6-5 and TRBJ1-2; D remains ambiguous. The germline V gene has CDR1 MNHEY and CDR2 SVGAGI. The CDR3 length is 14 residues. V lost 0 bases and J lost 4, with 9 bases in between. This CDR3 is CASSYSTGGYGYTF. The CDR3 coding sequence is TGTGCCAGCAGTTACTCAACGGGCGGCTATGGCTACACCTTC.

The V call is TRBV3-1 (or the pseudogene TRBV3-2), the J call TRBJ2-7; D is possibly TRBD1 or TRBD2 (5 bases each). Trimming stripped 1 base from V and 0 bases from J, with 7 bases between. This CDR3 is built from 14 residues. Per germline, CDR1 LGHDT and CDR2 YNNKEL (reference sequence). CDR3 DNA: TGTGCCAGCAGCCAAGCGGGGACCTCCTACGAGCAGTACTTC. Its translation: CASSQAGTSYEQYF.

The chain joins TRBV7-3 to TRBJ2-1; D gene ambiguous. CDR1 is SGHTA and CDR2 is FQGTGA in the germline V gene. V was cut by 2 bases and J by 5 bases, with 4 bases left in between. The CDR3 has 12 residues. The CDR3 spells CASSLSDNEQFF. CDR3 in DNA: TGTGCCAGCAGCTTATCGGACAATGAGCAGTTCTTC.

Points on this clone: The same CDR3 is also encoded by other DNA sequences in this sample. The J gene is TRBJ1-1, the V gene TRBV7-3; TRBD1 is a possible D gene (5 bases). The CDR3 covers 13 residues. Trimming took 3 bases from V and 4 from J, leaving 9 bases between them. CDR1 and CDR2 (germline): SGHTA, FQGTGA. This chain's CDR3 is CASSFQGGTEAFF. The CDR3 DNA follows: TGTGCCAGCAGCTTTCAGGGAGGCACTGAAGCTTTCTTT.